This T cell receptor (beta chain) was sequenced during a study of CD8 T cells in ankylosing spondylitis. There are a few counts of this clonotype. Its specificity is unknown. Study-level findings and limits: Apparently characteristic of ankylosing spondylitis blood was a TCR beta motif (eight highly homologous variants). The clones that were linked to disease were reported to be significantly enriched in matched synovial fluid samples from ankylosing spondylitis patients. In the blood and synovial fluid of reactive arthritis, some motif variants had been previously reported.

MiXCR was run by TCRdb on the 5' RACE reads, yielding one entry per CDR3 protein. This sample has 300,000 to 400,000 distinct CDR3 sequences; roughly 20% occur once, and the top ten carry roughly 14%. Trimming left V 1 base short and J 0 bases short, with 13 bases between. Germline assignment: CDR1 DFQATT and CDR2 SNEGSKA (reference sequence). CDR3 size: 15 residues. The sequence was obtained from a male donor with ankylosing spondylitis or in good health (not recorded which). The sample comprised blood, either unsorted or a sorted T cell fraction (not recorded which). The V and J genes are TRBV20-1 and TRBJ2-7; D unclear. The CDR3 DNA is TGCAGTGCTAGAGTGCCGGCCAGGCACTCCTACGAGCAGTACTTC. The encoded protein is CSARVPARHSYEQYF.